This T cell receptor beta chain was captured in a study of blood T cell repertoires in COVID-19. TCRdb keeps only in-frame clones here, not all; method: immunoSEQ multiplex PCR. The sample lists fewer than 250,000 clones, approximately 83% occurring once. The V end lost 1 base, the J end lost 4 bases, and 11 bases lay between the germline ends. CDR3 length: 14 residues. Germline assignment: CDR1 SGHRS and CDR2 YFSETQ. V is TRBV5-1 and J is TRBJ1-1, with D possibly matching TRBD1 (5 bases). The origin of this receptor is a woman in her thirties or forties who had been exposed to COVID-19. The sequencing sample was made of PBMCs or T cells enriched from blood (not recorded which). The CDR3 coding sequence is TGCGCCAGCAGCTTGTCGCCCGGGGGCACTGAAGCTTTCTTT. Protein product: CASSLSPGGTEAFF.